This entry features one T cell receptor (beta chain) sequence. This entry comes from a study of cytotoxic CD8 clonotypes in ibrutinib-treated CLL. Here immunoSEQ multiplex PCR was the method, and the copy in TCRdb shows in-frame clones only, minus some. Here the sample spans about 7,600 clones, more than 60% being singletons. The sample consisted of PBMCs, taken before ibrutinib treatment. The sequence derives from a human donor with chronic lymphocytic leukemia.

The CDR3 DNA follows: TGTGCCAGCAGCTTAGGATATTCTCTAGCGGGGGGCAATGAGCAGTTCTTC. Translated, it gives CASSLGYSLAGGNEQFF. This chain uses TRBV7-9 with TRBJ2-1; 11 bases agree with TRBD2. This CDR3 has 17 amino acids. In germline, CDR1 is SEHNR, CDR2 FQNEAQ (reference sequence). V was clipped by 1 base and J by 6 bases; unmatched bases: 8.